Presented here are 14 T cell receptor beta chains from one specimen sequenced in a study of T cell repertoires in ileal Crohn's disease. Repertoires were generated with immunoSEQ multiplex PCR, while TCRdb's copy carries only in-frame clones and drops some. The table shows roughly 16,000 clones, with 72% occurring only once. Time point described: neoterminal ileum biopsy at postoperative endoscopy, about 6 months after surgery. The sample consisted of ileal tissue. The source of these receptors is an adult with Crohn's disease.

The chain employs TRBV4-2 and TRBJ2-1; 9 bases fit TRBD2. There are 16 residues in the CDR3. After removal of 1 base from V and 7 bases from J, the junction contained 8 bases not matched to a gene. Germline assignment: CDR1 LGHNA and CDR2 YNFKEQ. CDR3 loop: CASSQVGGGVMNEQFF. CDR3 DNA: TGTGCCAGCAGCCAAGTAGGCGGGGGGGTCATGAATGAGCAGTTCTTC.

CDR3 protein: CASSNGLGETQYF. CDR3 DNA sequence: TGTGCCAGCAGTAACGGACTAGGGGAGACCCAGTACTTC. The rearrangement uses TRBV6-5 and TRBJ2-5, with 7 bases fitting TRBD2. The V and J ends lost 5 bases and 5 bases, in that order; junction bases with no gene match: 5. CDR1 MNHEY and CDR2 SVGAGI come from the germline V gene. CDR3 length: 13 amino acids.

For the CDR3, the DNA is TGTGCCAGCAGCTTAGCGGGGGGGGCTTACGAGCAGTACTTC. It yields the protein CASSLAGGAYEQYF. The chain couples TRBV7-2 to TRBJ2-7, with D possibly TRBD2 on 7 matching bases. The CDR3 is 14 residues long. Germline values: CDR1 SGHTA, CDR2 FQGNSA. The V gene lost 0 bases and the J gene lost 4 bases, with 10 bases spanning the gap.

This clone occurred a few times. The gene calls are TRBV6-1 and TRBJ1-1; D may be TRBD1 (6 bases). This CDR3 region has 16 residues. CDR1 and CDR2 from the germline V gene are MNHNS and SASEGT. V lost 4 bases, J lost 1 base, and 16 bases lay in between. CDR3 nucleotide sequence: TGTGCCAGCAGTGGCCAACAGGGCACAAGGAACACTGAAGCTTTCTTT. Translating it yields CASSGQQGTRNTEAFF.

The chain joins TRBV9 to TRBJ1-1, with D possibly TRBD1 on 5 matching bases. The germline V and J ends were trimmed by 4 bases and 3 bases, with 16 bases remaining between them. Germline V lookup: CDR1 SGDLS, CDR2 YYNGEE. The CDR3 length is 15 residues. The CDR3 loop is CASSPDGGWDTEAFF. DNA for the CDR3: TGTGCCAGCAGCCCAGACGGGGGGTGGGACACTGAAGCTTTCTTT. Together with reference TRBV9 and TRBJ1-1, the CDR3 gives the full variable domain: DSGVTQTPKHLITATGQRVTLRCSPRSGDLSVYWYQQSLDQGLQFLIQYYNGEERAKGNILERFSAQQFPDLHSELNLSSLELGDSALYFCASSPDGGWDTEAFFGQGTRLTVV.

The chain links TRBV25-1 to TRBJ2-3; 9 nucleotides line up with TRBD1. The CDR3 runs to 14 residues. The V gene's germline CDR1 is MGHDK and CDR2 SYGVNS. Trimming cost V 8 bases and J 7 bases; bases outside gene matches: 10. DNA for the CDR3: TGTGCCAGCGGTCCGGACAGGGGAGCGAATACGCAGTATTTT. Protein product: CASGPDRGANTQYF.

The rearrangement uses TRBV7-9 and TRBJ1-1; D perhaps matches TRBD1 (5 bases). The germline gives CDR1 SEHNR, CDR2 FQNEAQ (reference sequence). The CDR3 has 15 residues. Trimming removed 1 base from V and 6 bases from J, with 15 bases in between. The CDR3: CASSLGGAKGSEAFF. The CDR3 nucleotides read TGTGCCAGCAGCTTAGGCGGGGCTAAGGGGTCTGAAGCTTTCTTT. Complete variable domain (other parts from reference TRBV7-9 and TRBJ1-1): DTGVSQNPRHKITKRGQNVTFRCDPISEHNRLYWYRQTLGQGPEFLTYFQNEAQLEKSRLLSDRFSAERPKGSFSTLEIQRTEQGDSAMYLCASSLGGAKGSEAFFGQGTRLTVV.

This clone turned up a few times. The chain recombines TRBV23-1 with TRBJ2-7, with TRBD2 matching 12 bases. TRBV23-1 is known as an ORF, though its function is uncertain. With 2 bases clipped from V and 3 bases from J, the junction kept 26 bases outside the gene matches. This CDR3 spans 23 amino acids. CDR3 loop: CASSQGSRTRTSGKTKLYYEQYF. DNA of the CDR3: TGCGCCAGCAGTCAAGGATCCAGAACAAGGACTAGCGGGAAAACCAAGCTGTACTACGAGCAGTACTTC.

The rearrangement links TRBV6-1 to TRBJ2-1; possibly TRBD1 for D (6 bases). V was cut by 4 bases and J by 6 bases, with 10 bases left in between. CDR3 size: 13 residues. The germline gives CDR1 MNHNS, CDR2 SASEGT. The CDR3 sequence is CASSVEGGNEQFF. The CDR3 region has the DNA TGTGCCAGCAGTGTCGAAGGGGGCAATGAGCAGTTCTTC.

The chain has TRBV4-1 and TRBJ1-1, with D possibly matching TRBD1 (6 bases). The CDR3 spans 15 residues. Germline V gene data show CDR1 as MGHRA and CDR2 as YSYEKL. Trimming pared 4 bases from V and 1 base from J, leaving 13 bases between. DNA of the CDR3: TGCGCCAGCAGCCCGGTCGGGGGGCCGAACACTGAAGCTTTCTTT. The encoded protein is CASSPVGGPNTEAFF.

The gene calls are TRBV29-1 and TRBJ1-1, with TRBD1 as a possible D gene (6 bases). With 2 bases removed from V and 8 bases from J, the gap between germline ends came to 12 bases. The V gene's germline CDR1 is SQVTM and CDR2 ANQGSEA. The CDR3 covers 12 residues. CDR3 coding DNA: TGCAGCGTTGAATTGGATGGGGGCGAAGCTTTCTTT. Residues: CSVELDGGEAFF. Full variable domain (outside the CDR3, taken from reference TRBV29-1 and TRBJ1-1): SAVISQKPSRDICQRGTSLTIQCQVDSQVTMMFWYRQQPGQSLTLIATANQGSEATYESGFVIDKFPISRPNLTFSTLTVSNMSPEDSSIYLCSVELDGGEAFFGQGTRLTVV.

The chain couples TRBV6-5 to TRBJ2-1; TRBD2 agrees at 10 bases. Trimming cost V 6 bases and J 10 bases; bases outside gene matches: 12. CDR3 length: 15 residues. Germline V gene lookup returns CDR1 MNHEY and CDR2 SVGAGI. This CDR3 is CASRRTVTAGGEQFF. CDR3 DNA sequence: TGTGCCAGCAGACGGACTGTGACAGCGGGAGGGGAGCAGTTCTTC.

This clone was seen more than once but under ten times. The V gene is TRBV6-7, the J gene TRBJ2-1, with 9 bases fitting TRBD2. TRBV6-7 is sorted into the ORF group, with uncertain function. The CDR3 runs to 16 residues. The junction had 1 base not matched to a gene; V was cut back by 1 base and J by 0 bases. CDR3 in DNA: TGTGCCAGCAGTTACTGGACTAGCGCCTCCTACAATGAGCAGTTCTTC. It yields the protein CASSYWTSASYNEQFF.

V and J are TRBV13 and TRBJ1-1; 9 positions match TRBD1. This CDR3 region has 15 residues. The trim removed 0 bases at V and 10 bases at J, leaving 9 bases unmatched. Germline CDR1 reads PRHDT; CDR2 reads FYEKMQ (reference sequence). The CDR3 sequence: CASSLGRTGGGGAFF. Written as DNA, the CDR3 is TGTGCCAGCAGCTTAGGCAGAACAGGGGGCGGGGGAGCTTTCTTT.